Presented here are 23 T cell receptor beta chains from one specimen sequenced in a study of graft-versus-host responses after intestinal transplantation. Using immunoSEQ multiplex PCR, the repertoire was profiled, and TCRdb retains in-frame clones only, with some absent. This table has 10,000 or so clones, about 28% appearing once. Here the sequenced sample was alloreactive CD4+ T cells from a mixed lymphocyte reaction culture, taken before transplantation. Indicated subset: CFSE-low proliferating T cells sorted from approximately 6-day pre-transplant mixed lymphocyte reaction (GvH or HvG direction). The receptor source for this set is a human patient who was an organ donor for intestinal transplantation.

By sample share, this clone is large. J is TRBJ1-2 and V is TRBV6-1, with a possible D match to TRBD1 (6 bases). Germline CDR1 and CDR2: MNHNS and SASEGT. The CDR3 spans 14 residues. Trimming pared 6 bases from V and 2 bases from J, leaving 13 bases between. CDR3 sequence (DNA): TGTGCCAGCAGCCTTGAACAGGGAAACTATGGCTACACCTTC. As protein: CASSLEQGNYGYTF.

By share, this clone ranks as medium-sized. The chain links TRBV9 to TRBJ2-5; 7 nucleotides line up with TRBD2. The junction had 4 bases not matched to a gene; V was cut back by 0 bases and J by 2 bases. Germline assignment: CDR1 SGDLS and CDR2 YYNGEE. The CDR3 has 15 amino acids. The CDR3 protein is CASSVVIAGQETQYF. Here the CDR3 DNA reads TGTGCCAGCAGCGTAGTGATAGCGGGTCAAGAGACCCAGTACTTC.

This clone was detected only a few times. The chain links TRBV2 to TRBJ1-5; D ambiguous. The CDR3 covers 15 residues. V was pared by 2 bases and J by 6 bases, with 14 bases between. Germline V gives CDR1 SNHLY, CDR2 FYNNEI. The DNA for the CDR3 is TGTGCCAGCAGTGAACTCGCAGGAGGTAGTCAGCCCCAGCATTTT. Amino acid sequence: CASSELAGGSQPQHF.

This chain links TRBV25-1 with TRBJ2-6; possibly TRBD1 for D (5 bases). The CDR3 has 18 residues. Germline values: CDR1 MGHDK, CDR2 SYGVNS. The V end lost 3 bases, the J end lost 5 bases, and 20 bases lay between the germline ends. CDR3 amino acids: CASSEQTTGQSRANVLTF. The CDR3 DNA sequence: TGTGCCAGCAGTGAGCAAACAACTGGACAAAGTCGGGCCAACGTCCTGACTTTC.

This clone is termed medium-sized (0.01 to 0.1%). The chain has TRBV7-2 and TRBJ2-3, with 10 bases lining up with TRBD2. The CDR3 runs to 18 residues. From germline, CDR1 is SGHTA and CDR2 FQGNSA. The V segment lost 2 bases and the J segment 3 bases; nucleotides outside the gene matches: 11. The CDR3 protein is CASSLWVVAGGQTDTQYF. In DNA form, the CDR3 reads TGTGCCAGCAGCTTATGGGTAGTAGCGGGGGGTCAAACAGATACGCAGTATTTT.

This chain connects TRBV5-1 to TRBJ2-3, with 10 positions matching TRBD2. Trimming at V came to 1 base and at J to 5 bases, leaving 7 bases not matched to a gene. The length of the CDR3 is 16 residues. Germline loops: CDR1 SGHRS, CDR2 YFSETQ. The CDR3 spells CASSLQSSGGQDTQYF. CDR3 DNA: TGCGCCAGCAGCTTGCAATCTAGCGGGGGCCAAGATACGCAGTATTTT.

This chain connects TRBV25-1 to TRBJ1-3; no firm D call. The CDR3 has 12 residues. V lost 7 bases to trimming and J lost 4 bases, with 8 bases between them. Germline assignment: CDR1 MGHDK and CDR2 SYGVNS. The CDR3 sequence: CASNKGGNTIYF. DNA for the CDR3: TGTGCCAGCAATAAAGGGGGAAACACCATATATTTT.

By share, this clone ranks as medium-sized. The chain employs TRBV5-1 and TRBJ1-3, with 7 bases matching TRBD1. From germline, CDR1 is SGHRS and CDR2 YFSETQ. CDR3 length: 14 amino acids. Unmatched junction bases numbered 0, after V lost 0 bases and J lost 3 bases. In DNA form, the CDR3 reads TGCGCCAGCAGCTTGGACAGGGGTGGAAACACCATATATTTT. This codes for CASSLDRGGNTIYF.

This chain joins TRBV6-5 and TRBJ2-7; 15 positions match TRBD2. CDR1 and CDR2 (germline): MNHEY, SVGAGI. The CDR3 runs 15 residues. Trimming cost V 5 bases and J 4 bases; bases outside gene matches: 3. The CDR3 loop reads CASSGTSGGLYEQYF. CDR3 in DNA: TGTGCCAGCAGTGGGACTAGCGGGGGGCTTTACGAGCAGTACTTC.

This clone has only a few counts. Compared with germline, one end of the junction differs, possibly owing to a read error. This chain links TRBV7-2 with TRBJ1-5; D unresolved. The germline V gene encodes CDR1 SGHTA and CDR2 FQGNSA. The CDR3 runs 13 residues. The CDR3 DNA sequence: TGCGCCAGCAGCCAAGATCGGAATCAGCCCCAGCATTTT. Residues: CASSQDRNQPQHF.

The chain carries TRBV7-2 and TRBJ1-1, with 7 bases that match TRBD1. V lost 6 bases, J lost 2 bases, and 6 bases stayed unmatched. CDR1 and CDR2 (germline): SGHTA, FQGNSA. This CDR3 region has 14 residues. The CDR3 here is CASRDRAINTEAFF. In DNA, the CDR3 is TGTGCCAGCAGAGACAGGGCGATTAACACTGAAGCTTTCTTT.

The chain combines TRBV25-1 with TRBJ2-7; 10 nucleotides agree with TRBD2. With 2 bases clipped from V and 7 bases from J, the junction kept 14 bases outside the gene matches. Germline V gene lookup returns CDR1 MGHDK and CDR2 SYGVNS. The CDR3 is 17 residues long. The CDR3 DNA reads TGTGCCAGCAGTGAACGGTACAGCGGGGGGGCCCGTCGAGAGCAGTACTTC. It encodes CASSERYSGGARREQYF.

The genes are TRBV11-3 and TRBJ1-6; D remains unclear. The V gene's germline CDR1 is SGHNT and CDR2 YENEEA. V lost 1 base to trimming and J lost 5 bases, with 15 bases between them. This CDR3 is 17 amino acids long. DNA for the CDR3: TGTGCCAGCAGCTTAGGTTTCGTACAGAGAGATAATTCACCCCTCCACTTT. This encodes CASSLGFVQRDNSPLHF.

This clone turned up a few times. The rearrangement uses TRBV5-1 and TRBJ1-2; D is possibly TRBD1 (5 bases). The CDR3 is 14 residues long. Germline V CDR1 and CDR2: SGHRS, YFSETQ. Between the trimmed V and J ends, which lost 3 bases and 1 base, there was a span of 10 bases. The CDR3 sequence is CASSSGTFNYGYTF. The CDR3 DNA is TGCGCCAGCAGCTCCGGGACTTTTAACTATGGCTACACCTTC.

As concerns this clone: One junction end does not reproduce the germline sequence, and a read error may be involved. The chain uses TRBV7-6 and TRBJ2-2, with a tentative D call TRBD2 (5 bases). Germline values: CDR1 SGHVS, CDR2 FNYEAQ. The CDR3 loop spans 13 amino acids. CDR3: CASSLAVGGELFF. The CDR3 DNA is TGTGCCAGCAGCCTAGCTGTCGGCGGGGAGCTGTTTTTT. Full variable domain (outside the CDR3, taken from reference TRBV7-6 and TRBJ2-2): GAGVSQSPRYKVTKRGQDVALRCDPISGHVSLYWYRQALGQGPEFLTYFNYEAQQDKSGLPNDRFSAERPEGSISTLTIQRTEQRDSAMYRCASSLAVGGELFFGEGSRLTVL.

By share, this clone counts as medium-sized. The chain joins TRBV10-2 to TRBJ1-6, with 9 bases that match TRBD1. This CDR3 is built from 14 residues. V trimming: 8 bases; J trimming: 9 bases; junction bases outside the gene matches: 8. Germline V lookup: CDR1 WSHSY, CDR2 SAAADI. The CDR3 bases are TGCGCCAGCTCAGGACAGGGGTTTAGTTCACCCCTCCACTTT. This codes for CASSGQGFSSPLHF.

The chain recombines TRBV27 with TRBJ2-4, with 7 bases identical to TRBD2. Germline values: CDR1 MNHEY, CDR2 SMNVEV (reference sequence). The CDR3 totals 16 residues. J was trimmed by 0 bases and V by 3 bases; bases with no gene match: 5. The CDR3 is CASSLPGLPAKNIQYF. In DNA, the CDR3 is TGTGCCAGCAGTTTGCCGGGACTACCAGCCAAAAACATTCAGTACTTC.

There are a few counts of this clone. V usage is TRBV10-1 and J usage is TRBJ2-1, with 12 bases lining up with TRBD2. CDR1 and CDR2 (germline): WNHNN, SYGVQD (reference sequence). J lost 0 bases, V lost 11 bases, and 2 bases had no gene match. CDR3 size: 14 residues. The CDR3 protein is CAGGLAGSYNEQFF. Written as DNA, the CDR3 is TGCGCCGGGGGACTAGCGGGCTCCTACAATGAGCAGTTCTTC.

This clone is medium-sized (0.01 to 0.1%) by share. The rearrangement uses TRBV9 and TRBJ1-6; D possibly corresponds to TRBD1 (5 bases). Germline V CDR1 and CDR2: SGDLS, YYNGEE. This CDR3 has 14 residues. Trimming stripped 0 bases from V and 5 bases from J, with 6 bases between. Here the CDR3 DNA reads TGTGCCAGCAGCGTAGGGACAAATAATTCACCCCTCCACTTT. It encodes CASSVGTNNSPLHF.

The chain uses TRBV5-1 and TRBJ2-3; no clear D gene. This CDR3 contains 14 residues. Trimming took 6 bases from V and 2 from J, leaving 13 bases between them. The V gene's germline CDR1 is SGHRS and CDR2 YFSETQ. Here the CDR3 reads CASNKLEDTDTQYF. The CDR3 nucleotides read TGCGCCAGCAACAAGCTAGAGGACACAGATACGCAGTATTTT.

This clone is medium-sized (0.01 to 0.1%). V and J are TRBV5-6 and TRBJ1-2; 9 bases map to TRBD1. The CDR3 length is 14 residues. Looked up from germline, CDR1 is SGHDT and CDR2 is YYEEEE. J was trimmed by 6 bases and V by 2 bases; bases with no gene match: 5. The CDR3 coding sequence is TGTGCCAGCAGCTTTGGACAGGGGTGGGATGGCTACACCTTC. Amino acids: CASSFGQGWDGYTF.

This clone was detected once. The chain links TRBV9 to TRBJ1-2; no definite D call. Germline CDR1 and CDR2: SGDLS and YYNGEE. Between the trimmed V and J ends, which lost 0 bases and 1 base, there was a span of 4 bases. The CDR3 consists of 13 residues. CDR3 sequence: CASSVEINYGYTF. For the CDR3, the DNA is TGTGCCAGCAGCGTAGAGATTAACTATGGCTACACCTTC. Full variable domain (rest looked up from reference TRBV9 and TRBJ1-2): DSGVTQTPKHLITATGQRVTLRCSPRSGDLSVYWYQQSLDQGLQFLIQYYNGEERAKGNILERFSAQQFPDLHSELNLSSLELGDSALYFCASSVEINYGYTFGSGTRLTVV.

By proportion, this clone is medium-sized. The chain combines TRBV7-6 with TRBJ1-1; no reliable D call. Germline V CDR1 and CDR2: SGHVS, FNYEAQ. The CDR3 spans 13 residues. Trimming pared 3 bases from V and 0 bases from J, leaving 5 bases between. The CDR3 loop reads CASSFQVNTEAFF. CDR3 nucleotides: TGTGCCAGCAGCTTCCAAGTGAACACTGAAGCTTTCTTT.